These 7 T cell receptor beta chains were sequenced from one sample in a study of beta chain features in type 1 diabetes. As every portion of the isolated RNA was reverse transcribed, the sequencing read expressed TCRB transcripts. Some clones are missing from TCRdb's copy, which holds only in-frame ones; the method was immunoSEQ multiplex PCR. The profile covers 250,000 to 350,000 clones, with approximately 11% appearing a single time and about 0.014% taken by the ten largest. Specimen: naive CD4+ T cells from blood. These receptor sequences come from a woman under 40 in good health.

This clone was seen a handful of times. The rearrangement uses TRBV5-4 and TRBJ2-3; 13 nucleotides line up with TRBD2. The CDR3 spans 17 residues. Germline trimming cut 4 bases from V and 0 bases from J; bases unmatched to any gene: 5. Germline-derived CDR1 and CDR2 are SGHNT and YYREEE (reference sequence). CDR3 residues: CASSRTSGGSSTDTQYF. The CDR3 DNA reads TGTGCCAGCAGCAGGACTAGCGGGGGAAGCAGCACAGATACGCAGTATTTT.

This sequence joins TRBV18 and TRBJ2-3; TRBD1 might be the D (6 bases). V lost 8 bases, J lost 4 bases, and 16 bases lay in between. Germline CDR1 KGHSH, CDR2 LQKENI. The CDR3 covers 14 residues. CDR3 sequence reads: CASISGEIADTQYF. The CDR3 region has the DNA TGTGCCAGCATATCAGGGGAAATTGCAGATACGCAGTATTTT.

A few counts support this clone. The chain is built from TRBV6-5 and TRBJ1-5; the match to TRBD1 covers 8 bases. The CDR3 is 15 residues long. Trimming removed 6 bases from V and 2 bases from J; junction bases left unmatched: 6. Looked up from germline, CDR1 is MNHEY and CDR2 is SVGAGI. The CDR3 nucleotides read TGTGCCAGCAGCCGGACAGGGATTGGCAATCAGCCCCAGCATTTT. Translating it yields CASSRTGIGNQPQHF.

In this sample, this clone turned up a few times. The CDR3 bases are TGTGCCAGCAGCCAAGCTACTAGCGGGCCCTACGAGCAGTACTTC. Translating it yields CASSQATSGPYEQYF. The genes are TRBV4-2 and TRBJ2-5; 9 bases are a match to TRBD2. The DNA end lines up better with TRBJ2-7; the J call may be wrong. The germline V gene encodes CDR1 LGHNA and CDR2 YNFKEQ. The CDR3 consists of 15 residues.

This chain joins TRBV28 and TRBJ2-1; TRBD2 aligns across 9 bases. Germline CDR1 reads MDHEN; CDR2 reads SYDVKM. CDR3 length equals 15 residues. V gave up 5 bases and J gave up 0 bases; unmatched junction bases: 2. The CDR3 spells CASSSSGSSYNEQFF. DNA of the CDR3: TGTGCCAGCAGTAGTAGCGGGAGCTCCTACAATGAGCAGTTCTTC.

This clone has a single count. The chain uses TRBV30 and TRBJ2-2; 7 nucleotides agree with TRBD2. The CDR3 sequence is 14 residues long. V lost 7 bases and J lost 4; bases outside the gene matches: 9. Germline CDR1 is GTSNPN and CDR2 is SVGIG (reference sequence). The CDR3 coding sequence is TGTGCCTCTCCCCGGCGGGAGAGCACCGGGGAGCTGTTTTTT. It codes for CASPRRESTGELFF.

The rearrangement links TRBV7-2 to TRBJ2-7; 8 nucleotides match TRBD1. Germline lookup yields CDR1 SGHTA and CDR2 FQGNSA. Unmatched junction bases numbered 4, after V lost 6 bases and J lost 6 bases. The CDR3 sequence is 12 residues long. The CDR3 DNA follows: TGTGCCAGCAGTTACCAGGGGGCCGAGCAGTACTTC. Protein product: CASSYQGAEQYF.